The 15 T cell receptor beta chains below were found in one sample sequenced in a study of neoadjuvant anti-PD-1 for oral cavity cancer. TCRdb keeps only in-frame clones here, not all; method: immunoSEQ multiplex PCR. The sample has fewer than 90,000 clones, 84% seen once. The sequencing here drew on PBMCs, taken before nivolumab (anti-PD-1) treatment. The receptor source for this set is a person between 40 and 80 years old with oral cavity squamous cell carcinoma.

The chain carries TRBV7-8 and TRBJ2-5, with 8 bases identical to TRBD2. This CDR3 comprises 15 residues. The V and J ends lost 0 bases and 5 bases, in that order; junction bases with no gene match: 5. Germline V CDR1 and CDR2: SGHVS, FQNEAQ. The CDR3 loop is CASSLASGRRETQYF. CDR3 sequence (DNA): TGTGCCAGCAGCTTAGCCAGCGGGAGACGCGAGACCCAGTACTTC.

The rearrangement uses TRBV7-8 and TRBJ1-5; 7 positions match TRBD1. This CDR3 spans 16 amino acids. Germline V gives CDR1 SGHVS, CDR2 FQNEAQ. Unmatched junction bases numbered 6, after V lost 0 bases and J lost 4 bases. CDR3 sequence (DNA): TGTGCCAGCAGCTTAGCTCGACAGGGTGGGAATCAGCCCCAGCATTTT. Translation gives CASSLARQGGNQPQHF.

The CDR3: CASSGQAGRGQPQHF. The CDR3 DNA is TGTGCCAGCAGTGGCCAGGCGGGGCGCGGACAGCCCCAGCATTTT. This chain links TRBV2 with TRBJ1-5, with D possibly being TRBD1 (5 bases). The V and J ends lost 4 bases and 7 bases respectively, with 17 bases between them. This CDR3 comprises 15 residues. Germline lookup yields CDR1 SNHLY and CDR2 FYNNEI. The full variable domain, its missing parts supplied by reference TRBV2 and TRBJ1-5, is EPEVTQTPSHQVTQMGQEVILRCVPISNHLYFYWYRQILGQKVEFLVSFYNNEISEKSEIFDDQFSVERPDGSNFTLKIRSTKLEDSAMYFCASSGQAGRGQPQHFGDGTRLSIL.

This clone was seen just once. The V call is TRBV27, the J call TRBJ2-3; TRBD1 matches 9 bases. Germline loops: CDR1 MNHEY, CDR2 SMNVEV (reference sequence). The CDR3 totals 14 residues. The CDR3 DNA reads as TGTGCTACCGCCGGGACAGGGAGCACAGATACGCAGTATTTT. Encoded protein: CATAGTGSTDTQYF.

This chain joins TRBV2 and TRBJ2-3; TRBD2 agrees at 8 bases. The junction had 9 bases not matched to a gene; V was cut back by 5 bases and J by 2 bases. This CDR3 is built from 16 residues. Germline CDR1 SNHLY, CDR2 FYNNEI. The CDR3 reads CASSREGLLLTDTQYF. The CDR3, as DNA: TGTGCCAGCAGTCGGGAGGGACTCCTCCTCACAGATACGCAGTATTTT.

The chain joins TRBV19 to TRBJ2-5, with 8 positions matching TRBD2. J was trimmed by 4 bases and V by 5 bases; bases with no gene match: 9. CDR1 LNHDA and CDR2 SQIVND come from the germline V gene (reference sequence). The CDR3 sequence is 15 residues long. The CDR3 region is CASSRGGQLVETQYF. The CDR3, as DNA: TGTGCCAGTAGTCGGGGGGGCCAGTTAGTAGAGACCCAGTACTTC.

The V and J genes are TRBV4-2 and TRBJ2-3; D could derive from TRBD1 or TRBD2 (5 bases each). Between the trimmed V and J ends, which lost 1 base and 3 bases, there was a span of 11 bases. Germline-derived CDR1 and CDR2 are LGHNA and YNFKEQ. The CDR3 runs 15 residues. CDR3 nucleotide sequence: TGTGCCAGCAGCCAAGGGGGGAGCGGTACAGATACGCAGTATTTT. It codes for CASSQGGSGTDTQYF.

A few counts support this clone. The chain combines TRBV25-1 with TRBJ1-4, with D maybe TRBD1 (6 bases). CDR3 length: 15 amino acids. Germline-derived CDR1 and CDR2 are MGHDK and SYGVNS. V was pared by 1 base and J by 8 bases, with 14 bases between. CDR3: CASSELGTGQEKLFF. In DNA form, the CDR3 reads TGTGCCAGCAGTGAATTGGGCACAGGGCAGGAAAAACTGTTTTTT.

V gene TRBV2 combines with J gene TRBJ1-1; D possibly corresponds to TRBD1 (5 bases). The CDR3 is made up of 13 amino acids. Germline CDR1 reads SNHLY; CDR2 reads FYNNEI. Trimming cost V 9 bases and J 0 bases, with 11 bases left between them. CDR3 coding DNA: TGTGCCAGTGGGACGGGGATGAACACTGAAGCTTTCTTT. Translated: CASGTGMNTEAFF.

V and J are TRBV6-5 and TRBJ2-3; D is undetermined. The CDR3 spans 13 residues. Germline V gives CDR1 MNHEY, CDR2 SVGAGI. Trimming cost V 9 bases and J 2 bases, with 12 bases left between them. CDR3 in DNA: TGTGCCAGTCGGACCTGGGTCACAGATACGCAGTATTTT. Its translation: CASRTWVTDTQYF.

The chain combines TRBV6-6 with TRBJ2-1; TRBD1 aligns across 9 bases. The germline V gene has CDR1 MNHNY and CDR2 SVGAGI (reference sequence). The V and J ends lost 9 bases and 3 bases, in that order; junction bases with no gene match: 12. The CDR3 has 16 residues. CDR3 DNA sequence: TGTGCCAGTATCCTGGGACAGGGAACGGGCTACAATGAGCAGTTCTTC. Translating it yields CASILGQGTGYNEQFF.

The genes are TRBV4-1 and TRBJ2-7; tentatively, D is TRBD1 (5 bases). CDR1 is MGHRA, CDR2 YSYEKL, per germline. This CDR3 contains 13 residues. Trimming cost V 6 bases and J 1 base, with 10 bases left between them. DNA of the CDR3: TGCGCCAGCAGGATGGGGCAGTCCTACGAGCAGTACTTC. Protein product: CASRMGQSYEQYF.

The chain couples TRBV9 to TRBJ1-1; D remains ambiguous. V was pared by 1 base and J by 5 bases, with 15 bases between. The CDR3 totals 15 residues. Germline assignment: CDR1 SGDLS and CDR2 YYNGEE. In DNA form, the CDR3 reads TGTGCCAGCAGCGTATTACCGGATGGGGAGACTGAAGCTTTCTTT. Translating gives CASSVLPDGETEAFF.

The J gene is TRBJ1-1, the V gene TRBV7-9; D is uncertain. CDR3 length: 15 residues. V lost 5 bases and J 0 bases, leaving 13 bases between the germline ends. Germline values: CDR1 SEHNR, CDR2 FQNEAQ (reference sequence). The CDR3 DNA reads TGTGCCAGCAGCACAAAAGGAGGGTTGAACACTGAAGCTTTCTTT. Translating gives CASSTKGGLNTEAFF.

The J gene is TRBJ2-5, the V gene TRBV6-1, with 13 bases matching TRBD2. The junction had 6 bases not matched to a gene; V was cut back by 3 bases and J by 5 bases. CDR3 size: 16 residues. The germline V gene has CDR1 MNHNS and CDR2 SASEGT. In DNA, the CDR3 is TGTGCCAGCAGTGAGACTAGCGGGAGGTACGGGGAGACCCAGTACTTC. Encoded protein: CASSETSGRYGETQYF.